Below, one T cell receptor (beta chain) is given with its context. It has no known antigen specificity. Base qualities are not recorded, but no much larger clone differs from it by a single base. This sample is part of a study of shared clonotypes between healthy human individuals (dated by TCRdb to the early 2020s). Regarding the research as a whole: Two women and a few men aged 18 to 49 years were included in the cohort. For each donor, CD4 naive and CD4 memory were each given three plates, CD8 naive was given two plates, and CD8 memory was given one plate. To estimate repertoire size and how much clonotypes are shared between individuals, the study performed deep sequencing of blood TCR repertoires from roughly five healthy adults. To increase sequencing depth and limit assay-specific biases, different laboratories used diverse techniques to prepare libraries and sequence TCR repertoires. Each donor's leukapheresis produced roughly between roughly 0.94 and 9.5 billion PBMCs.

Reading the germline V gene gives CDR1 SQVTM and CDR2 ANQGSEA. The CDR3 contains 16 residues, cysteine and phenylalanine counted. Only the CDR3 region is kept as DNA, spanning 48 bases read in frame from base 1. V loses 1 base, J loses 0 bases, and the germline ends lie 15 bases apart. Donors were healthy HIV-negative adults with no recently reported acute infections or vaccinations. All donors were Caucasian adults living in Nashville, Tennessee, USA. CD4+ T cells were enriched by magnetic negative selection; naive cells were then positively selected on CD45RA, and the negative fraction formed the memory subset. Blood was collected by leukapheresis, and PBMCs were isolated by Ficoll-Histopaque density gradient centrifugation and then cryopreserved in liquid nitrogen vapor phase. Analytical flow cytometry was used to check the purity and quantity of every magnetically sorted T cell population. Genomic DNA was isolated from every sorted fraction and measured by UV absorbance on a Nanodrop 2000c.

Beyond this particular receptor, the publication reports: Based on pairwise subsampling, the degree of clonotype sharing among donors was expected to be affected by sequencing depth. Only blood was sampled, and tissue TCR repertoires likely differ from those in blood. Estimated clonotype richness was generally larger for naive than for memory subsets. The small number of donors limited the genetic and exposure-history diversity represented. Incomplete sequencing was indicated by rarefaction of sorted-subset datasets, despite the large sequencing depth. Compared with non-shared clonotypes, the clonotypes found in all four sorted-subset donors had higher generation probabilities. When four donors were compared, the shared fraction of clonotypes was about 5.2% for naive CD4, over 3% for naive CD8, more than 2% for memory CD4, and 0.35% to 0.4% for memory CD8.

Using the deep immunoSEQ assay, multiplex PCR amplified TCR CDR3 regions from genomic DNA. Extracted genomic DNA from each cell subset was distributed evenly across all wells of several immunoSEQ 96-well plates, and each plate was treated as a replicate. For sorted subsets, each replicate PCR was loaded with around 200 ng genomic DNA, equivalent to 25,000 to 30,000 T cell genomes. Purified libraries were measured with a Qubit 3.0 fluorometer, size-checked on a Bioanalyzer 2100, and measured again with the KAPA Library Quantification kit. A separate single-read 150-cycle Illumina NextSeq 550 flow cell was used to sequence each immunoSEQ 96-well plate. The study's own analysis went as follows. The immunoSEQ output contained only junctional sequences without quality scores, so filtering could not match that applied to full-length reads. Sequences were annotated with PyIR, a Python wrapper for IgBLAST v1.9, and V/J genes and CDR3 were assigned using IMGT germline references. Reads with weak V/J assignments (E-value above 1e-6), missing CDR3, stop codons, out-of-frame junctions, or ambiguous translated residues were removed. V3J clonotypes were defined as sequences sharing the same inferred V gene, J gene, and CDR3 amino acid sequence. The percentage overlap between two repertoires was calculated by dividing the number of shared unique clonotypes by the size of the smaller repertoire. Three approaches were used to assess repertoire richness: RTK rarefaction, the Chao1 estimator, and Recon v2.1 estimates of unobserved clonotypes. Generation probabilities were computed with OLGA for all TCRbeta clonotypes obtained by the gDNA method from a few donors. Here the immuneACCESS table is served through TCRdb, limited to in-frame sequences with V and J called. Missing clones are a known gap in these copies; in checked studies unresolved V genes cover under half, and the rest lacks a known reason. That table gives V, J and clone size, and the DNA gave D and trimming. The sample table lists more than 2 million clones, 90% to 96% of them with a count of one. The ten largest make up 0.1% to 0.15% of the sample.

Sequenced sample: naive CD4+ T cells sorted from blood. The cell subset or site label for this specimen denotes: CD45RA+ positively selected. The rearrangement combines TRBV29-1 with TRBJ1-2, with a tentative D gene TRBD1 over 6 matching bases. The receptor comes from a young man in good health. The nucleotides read TGCAGCGTTGAAGGCGGCAGGGGCTATCCTAACTATGGCTACACCTTC. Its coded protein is CSVEGGRGYPNYGYTF.